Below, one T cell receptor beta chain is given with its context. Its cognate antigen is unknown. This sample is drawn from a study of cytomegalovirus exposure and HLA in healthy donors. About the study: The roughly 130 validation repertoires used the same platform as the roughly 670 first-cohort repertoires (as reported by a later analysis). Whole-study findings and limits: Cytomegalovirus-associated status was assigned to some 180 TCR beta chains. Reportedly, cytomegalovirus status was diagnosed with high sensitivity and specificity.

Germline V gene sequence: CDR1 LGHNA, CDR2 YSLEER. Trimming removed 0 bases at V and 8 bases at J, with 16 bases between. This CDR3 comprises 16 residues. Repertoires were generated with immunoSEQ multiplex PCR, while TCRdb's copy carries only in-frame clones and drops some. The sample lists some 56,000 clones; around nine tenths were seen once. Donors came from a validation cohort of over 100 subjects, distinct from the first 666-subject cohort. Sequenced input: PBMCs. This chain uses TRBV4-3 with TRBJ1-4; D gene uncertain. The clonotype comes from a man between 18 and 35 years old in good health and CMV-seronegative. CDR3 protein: CASSQDAGSRREKLFF. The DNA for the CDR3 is TGCGCCAGCAGCCAAGATGCCGGGTCCCGGAGAGAAAAACTGTTTTTT.